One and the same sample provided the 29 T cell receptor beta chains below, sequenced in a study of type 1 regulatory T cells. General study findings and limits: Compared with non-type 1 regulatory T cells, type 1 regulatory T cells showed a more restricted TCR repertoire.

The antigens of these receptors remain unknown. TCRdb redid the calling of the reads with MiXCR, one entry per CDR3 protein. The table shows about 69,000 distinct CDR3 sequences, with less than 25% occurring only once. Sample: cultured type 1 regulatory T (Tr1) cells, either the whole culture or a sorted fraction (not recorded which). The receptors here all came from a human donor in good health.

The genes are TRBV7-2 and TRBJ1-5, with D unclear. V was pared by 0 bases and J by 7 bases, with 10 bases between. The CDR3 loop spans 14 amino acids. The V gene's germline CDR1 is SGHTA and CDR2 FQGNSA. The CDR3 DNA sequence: TGTGCCAGCAGCTTAGCAGGGTATCAACAGCCCCAGCATTTT. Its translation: CASSLAGYQQPQHF.

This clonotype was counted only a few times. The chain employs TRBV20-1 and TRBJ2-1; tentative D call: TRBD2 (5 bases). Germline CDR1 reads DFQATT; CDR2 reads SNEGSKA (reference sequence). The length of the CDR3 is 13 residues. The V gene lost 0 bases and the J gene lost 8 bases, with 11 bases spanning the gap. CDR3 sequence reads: CSARDLARDEQFF. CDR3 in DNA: TGCAGTGCTAGAGATCTTGCGCGGGATGAGCAGTTCTTC.

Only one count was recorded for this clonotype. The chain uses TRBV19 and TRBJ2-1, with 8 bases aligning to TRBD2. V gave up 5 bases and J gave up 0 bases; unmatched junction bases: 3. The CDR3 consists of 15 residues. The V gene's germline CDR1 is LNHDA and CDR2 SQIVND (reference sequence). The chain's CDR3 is CASSPAGDSYNEQFF. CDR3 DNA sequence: TGTGCCAGTAGTCCAGCGGGGGACTCCTACAATGAGCAGTTCTTC. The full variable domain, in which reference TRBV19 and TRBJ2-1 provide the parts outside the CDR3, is DGGITQSPKYLFRKEGQNVTLSCEQNLNHDAMYWYRQDPGQGLRLIYYSQIVNDFQKGDIAEGYSVSREKKESFPLTVTSAQKNPTAFYLCASSPAGDSYNEQFFGPGTRLTVL.

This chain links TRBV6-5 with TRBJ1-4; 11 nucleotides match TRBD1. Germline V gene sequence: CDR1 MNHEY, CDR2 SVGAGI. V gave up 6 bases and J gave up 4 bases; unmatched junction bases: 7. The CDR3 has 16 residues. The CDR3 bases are TGTGCCAGCAGCCGGACAGGGGGCGAGTTTAATGAAAAACTGTTTTTT. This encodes CASSRTGGEFNEKLFF.

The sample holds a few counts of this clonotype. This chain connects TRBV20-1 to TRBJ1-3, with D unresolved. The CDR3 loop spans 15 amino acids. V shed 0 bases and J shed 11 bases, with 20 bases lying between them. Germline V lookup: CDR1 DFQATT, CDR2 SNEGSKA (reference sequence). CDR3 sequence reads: CSARDPRTSSEAIYF. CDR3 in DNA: TGCAGTGCTAGAGACCCCAGGACCTCTTCCGAGGCCATATATTTT.

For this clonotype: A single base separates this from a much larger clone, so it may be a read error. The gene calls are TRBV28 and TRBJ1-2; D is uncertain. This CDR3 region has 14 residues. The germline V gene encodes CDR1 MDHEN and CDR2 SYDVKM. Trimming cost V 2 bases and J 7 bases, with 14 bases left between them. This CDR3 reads CASSLLQPRGGYTF. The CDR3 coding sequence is TGTGCCAGCAGTTTACTGCAGCCTAGAGGTGGCTACACCTTC.

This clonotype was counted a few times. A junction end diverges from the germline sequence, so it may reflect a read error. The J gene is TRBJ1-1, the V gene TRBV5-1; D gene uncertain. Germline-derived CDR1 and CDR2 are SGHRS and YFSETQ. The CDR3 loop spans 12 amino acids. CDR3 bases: TGCGCCAGCAGCTTGGGTAACATTGAAGCTTTCTTT. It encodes CASSLGNIEAFF.

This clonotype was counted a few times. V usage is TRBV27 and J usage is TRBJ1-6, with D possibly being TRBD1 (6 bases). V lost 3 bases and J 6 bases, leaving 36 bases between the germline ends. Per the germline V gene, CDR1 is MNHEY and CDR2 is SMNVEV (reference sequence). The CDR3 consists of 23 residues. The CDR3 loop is CASSFRGDRRTSRNHTINSPLHF. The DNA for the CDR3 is TGTGCCAGCAGTTTCAGGGGTGACAGACGTACGTCCCGAAACCACACTATTAATTCACCCCTCCACTTT.

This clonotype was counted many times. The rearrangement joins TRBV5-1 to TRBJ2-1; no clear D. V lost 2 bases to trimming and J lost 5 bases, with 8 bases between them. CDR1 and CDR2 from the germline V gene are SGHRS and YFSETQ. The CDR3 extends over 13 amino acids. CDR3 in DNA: TGCGCCAGCAGCTTCTTAACCGACAATGAGCAGTTCTTC. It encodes CASSFLTDNEQFF.

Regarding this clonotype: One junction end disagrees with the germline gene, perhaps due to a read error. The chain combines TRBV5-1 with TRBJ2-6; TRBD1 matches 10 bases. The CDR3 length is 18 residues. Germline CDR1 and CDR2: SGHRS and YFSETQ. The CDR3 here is CASSLARDRGPGANVLTF. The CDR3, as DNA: TGCGCCAGCAGCTTGGCCCGGGACAGGGGTCCTGGGGCCAACGTCCTGACTTTT.

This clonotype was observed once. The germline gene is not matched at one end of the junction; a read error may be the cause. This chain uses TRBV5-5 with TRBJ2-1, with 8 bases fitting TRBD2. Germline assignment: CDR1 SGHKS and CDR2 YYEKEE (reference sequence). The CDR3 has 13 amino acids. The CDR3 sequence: CASSTAGGREQFF. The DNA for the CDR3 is TGCGCCAGCAGCACCGCGGGGGGCCGTGAGCAGTTCTTC.

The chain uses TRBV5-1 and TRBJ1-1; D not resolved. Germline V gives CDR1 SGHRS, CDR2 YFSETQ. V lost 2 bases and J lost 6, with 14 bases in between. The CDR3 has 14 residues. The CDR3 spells CASSFRPSNAEAFF. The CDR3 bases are TGCGCCAGCAGCTTCCGGCCGTCAAACGCTGAAGCTTTCTTT.

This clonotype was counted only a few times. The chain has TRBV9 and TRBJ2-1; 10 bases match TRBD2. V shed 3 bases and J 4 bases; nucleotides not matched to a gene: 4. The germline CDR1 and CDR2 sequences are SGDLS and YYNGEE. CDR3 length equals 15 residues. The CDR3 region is CASSGTSGTYNEQFF. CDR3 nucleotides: TGTGCCAGCAGCGGAACTAGCGGGACGTACAATGAGCAGTTCTTC.

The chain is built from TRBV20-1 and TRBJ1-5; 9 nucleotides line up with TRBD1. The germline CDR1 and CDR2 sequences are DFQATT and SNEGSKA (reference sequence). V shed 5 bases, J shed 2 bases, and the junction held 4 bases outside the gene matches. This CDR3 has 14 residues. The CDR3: CSAPRDRGNQPQHF. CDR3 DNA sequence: TGCAGTGCTCCCCGGGACAGGGGCAATCAGCCCCAGCATTTT.

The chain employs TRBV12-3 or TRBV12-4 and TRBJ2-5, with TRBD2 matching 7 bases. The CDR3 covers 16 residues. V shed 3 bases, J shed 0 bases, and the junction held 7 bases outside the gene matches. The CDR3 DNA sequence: TGTGCCAGCAGTTTTGGGGGTAGCGGGTACCAAGAGACCCAGTACTTC. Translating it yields CASSFGGSGYQETQYF.

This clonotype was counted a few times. The CDR3 DNA follows: TGTGCCAGCAGCCAAGACGGGGCAAAAGAGACCCAGTACTTC. It specifies CASSQDGAKETQYF. The V gene is TRBV4-2, the J gene TRBJ2-5, with D perhaps given as TRBD1 or TRBD2 (5 bases each). Trimming took 0 bases from V and 3 from J, leaving 8 bases between them. Germline CDR1 reads LGHNA; CDR2 reads YNFKEQ. This CDR3 comprises 14 residues.

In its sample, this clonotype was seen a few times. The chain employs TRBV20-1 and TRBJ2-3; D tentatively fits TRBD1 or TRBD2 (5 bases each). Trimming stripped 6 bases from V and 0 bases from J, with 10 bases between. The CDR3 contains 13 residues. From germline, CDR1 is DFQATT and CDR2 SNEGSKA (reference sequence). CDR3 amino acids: CSAGTISTDTQYF. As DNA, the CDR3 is TGCAGTGCCGGGACCATTAGCACAGATACGCAGTATTTT.

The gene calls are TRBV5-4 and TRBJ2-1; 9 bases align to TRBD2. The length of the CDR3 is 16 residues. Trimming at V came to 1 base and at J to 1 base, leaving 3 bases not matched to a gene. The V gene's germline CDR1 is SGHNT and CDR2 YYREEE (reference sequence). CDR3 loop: CASSLFSGSSYNEQFF. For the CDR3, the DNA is TGTGCCAGCAGCTTGTTTAGCGGGAGTTCCTACAATGAGCAGTTCTTC.

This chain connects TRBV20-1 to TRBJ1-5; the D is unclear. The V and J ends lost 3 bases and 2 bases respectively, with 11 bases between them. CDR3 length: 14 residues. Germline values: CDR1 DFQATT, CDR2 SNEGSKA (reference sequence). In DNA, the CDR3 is TGCAGTGCTAGGAGACCAGTACGCAATCAGCCCCAGCATTTT. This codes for CSARRPVRNQPQHF.

CDR3 DNA: TGCAGTGCTAGAGGGGGGACTAGGGCAATCAATGAGCAGTTCTTC. Its translation is CSARGGTRAINEQFF. The V and J genes are TRBV20-1 and TRBJ2-1; 8 nucleotides align to TRBD2. Germline V CDR1 and CDR2: DFQATT, SNEGSKA (reference sequence). The CDR3 loop spans 15 amino acids. Trimming removed 1 base from V and 6 bases from J; junction bases left unmatched: 8.

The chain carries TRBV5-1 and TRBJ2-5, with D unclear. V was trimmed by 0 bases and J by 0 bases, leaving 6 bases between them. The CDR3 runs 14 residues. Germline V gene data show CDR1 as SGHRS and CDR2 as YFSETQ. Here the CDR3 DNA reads TGCGCCAGCAGCTTGGGTACTTACCAAGAGACCCAGTACTTC. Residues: CASSLGTYQETQYF.

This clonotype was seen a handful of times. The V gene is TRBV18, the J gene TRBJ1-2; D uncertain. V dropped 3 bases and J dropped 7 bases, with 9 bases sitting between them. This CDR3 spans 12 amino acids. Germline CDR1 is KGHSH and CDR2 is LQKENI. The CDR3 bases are TGTGCCAGCTCACCGCTCGAGGGTGGCTACACCTTC. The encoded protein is CASSPLEGGYTF.

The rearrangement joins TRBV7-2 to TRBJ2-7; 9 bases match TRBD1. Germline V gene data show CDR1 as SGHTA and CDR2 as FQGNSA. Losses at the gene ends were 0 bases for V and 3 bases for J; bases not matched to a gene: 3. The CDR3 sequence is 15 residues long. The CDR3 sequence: CASSLALGQGYEQYF. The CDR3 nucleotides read TGTGCCAGCAGCTTAGCGCTGGGACAGGGCTACGAGCAGTACTTC.

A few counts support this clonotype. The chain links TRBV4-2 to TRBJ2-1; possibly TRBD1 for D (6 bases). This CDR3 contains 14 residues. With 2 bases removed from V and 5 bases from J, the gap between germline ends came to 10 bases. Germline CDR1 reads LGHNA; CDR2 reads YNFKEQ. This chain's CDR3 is CASSQTRDNNEQFF. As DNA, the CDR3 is TGTGCCAGCAGCCAAACCCGGGACAACAATGAGCAGTTCTTC.

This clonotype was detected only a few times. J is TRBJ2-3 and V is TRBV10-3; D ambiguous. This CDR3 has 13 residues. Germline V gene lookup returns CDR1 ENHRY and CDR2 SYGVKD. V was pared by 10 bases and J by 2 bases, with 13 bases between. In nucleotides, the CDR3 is TGTGCCACCCGGCCGGCCGACACAGATACGCAGTATTTT. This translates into CATRPADTDTQYF.

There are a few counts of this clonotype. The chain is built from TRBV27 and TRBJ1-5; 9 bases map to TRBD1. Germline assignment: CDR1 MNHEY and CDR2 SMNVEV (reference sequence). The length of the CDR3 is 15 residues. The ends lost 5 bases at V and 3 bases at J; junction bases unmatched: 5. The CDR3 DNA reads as TGTGCCAGCAGTAGGGGGGACAGGGACAATCAGCCCCAGCATTTT. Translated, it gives CASSRGDRDNQPQHF.

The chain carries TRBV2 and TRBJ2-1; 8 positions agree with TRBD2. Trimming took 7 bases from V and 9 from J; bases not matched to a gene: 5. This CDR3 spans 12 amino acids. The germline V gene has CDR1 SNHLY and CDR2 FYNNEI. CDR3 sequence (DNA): TGTGCCAGCACGAGGACTAGCAGTGAGCAGTTCTTC. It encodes CASTRTSSEQFF.

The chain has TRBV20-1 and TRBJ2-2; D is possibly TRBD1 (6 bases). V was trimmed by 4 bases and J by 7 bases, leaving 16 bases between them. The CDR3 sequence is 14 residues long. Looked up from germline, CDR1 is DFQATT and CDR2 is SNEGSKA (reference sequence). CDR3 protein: CSAKPGTGYGELFF. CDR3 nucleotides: TGCAGTGCTAAACCCGGCACAGGGTACGGGGAGCTGTTTTTT.

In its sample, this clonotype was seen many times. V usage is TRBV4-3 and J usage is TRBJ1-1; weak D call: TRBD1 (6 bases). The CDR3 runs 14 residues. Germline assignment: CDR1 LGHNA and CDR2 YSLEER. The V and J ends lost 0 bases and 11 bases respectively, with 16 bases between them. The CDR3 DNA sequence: TGCGCCAGCAGCCAAGATAGAGGACAGCCCACGGCTTTCTTT. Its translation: CASSQDRGQPTAFF.